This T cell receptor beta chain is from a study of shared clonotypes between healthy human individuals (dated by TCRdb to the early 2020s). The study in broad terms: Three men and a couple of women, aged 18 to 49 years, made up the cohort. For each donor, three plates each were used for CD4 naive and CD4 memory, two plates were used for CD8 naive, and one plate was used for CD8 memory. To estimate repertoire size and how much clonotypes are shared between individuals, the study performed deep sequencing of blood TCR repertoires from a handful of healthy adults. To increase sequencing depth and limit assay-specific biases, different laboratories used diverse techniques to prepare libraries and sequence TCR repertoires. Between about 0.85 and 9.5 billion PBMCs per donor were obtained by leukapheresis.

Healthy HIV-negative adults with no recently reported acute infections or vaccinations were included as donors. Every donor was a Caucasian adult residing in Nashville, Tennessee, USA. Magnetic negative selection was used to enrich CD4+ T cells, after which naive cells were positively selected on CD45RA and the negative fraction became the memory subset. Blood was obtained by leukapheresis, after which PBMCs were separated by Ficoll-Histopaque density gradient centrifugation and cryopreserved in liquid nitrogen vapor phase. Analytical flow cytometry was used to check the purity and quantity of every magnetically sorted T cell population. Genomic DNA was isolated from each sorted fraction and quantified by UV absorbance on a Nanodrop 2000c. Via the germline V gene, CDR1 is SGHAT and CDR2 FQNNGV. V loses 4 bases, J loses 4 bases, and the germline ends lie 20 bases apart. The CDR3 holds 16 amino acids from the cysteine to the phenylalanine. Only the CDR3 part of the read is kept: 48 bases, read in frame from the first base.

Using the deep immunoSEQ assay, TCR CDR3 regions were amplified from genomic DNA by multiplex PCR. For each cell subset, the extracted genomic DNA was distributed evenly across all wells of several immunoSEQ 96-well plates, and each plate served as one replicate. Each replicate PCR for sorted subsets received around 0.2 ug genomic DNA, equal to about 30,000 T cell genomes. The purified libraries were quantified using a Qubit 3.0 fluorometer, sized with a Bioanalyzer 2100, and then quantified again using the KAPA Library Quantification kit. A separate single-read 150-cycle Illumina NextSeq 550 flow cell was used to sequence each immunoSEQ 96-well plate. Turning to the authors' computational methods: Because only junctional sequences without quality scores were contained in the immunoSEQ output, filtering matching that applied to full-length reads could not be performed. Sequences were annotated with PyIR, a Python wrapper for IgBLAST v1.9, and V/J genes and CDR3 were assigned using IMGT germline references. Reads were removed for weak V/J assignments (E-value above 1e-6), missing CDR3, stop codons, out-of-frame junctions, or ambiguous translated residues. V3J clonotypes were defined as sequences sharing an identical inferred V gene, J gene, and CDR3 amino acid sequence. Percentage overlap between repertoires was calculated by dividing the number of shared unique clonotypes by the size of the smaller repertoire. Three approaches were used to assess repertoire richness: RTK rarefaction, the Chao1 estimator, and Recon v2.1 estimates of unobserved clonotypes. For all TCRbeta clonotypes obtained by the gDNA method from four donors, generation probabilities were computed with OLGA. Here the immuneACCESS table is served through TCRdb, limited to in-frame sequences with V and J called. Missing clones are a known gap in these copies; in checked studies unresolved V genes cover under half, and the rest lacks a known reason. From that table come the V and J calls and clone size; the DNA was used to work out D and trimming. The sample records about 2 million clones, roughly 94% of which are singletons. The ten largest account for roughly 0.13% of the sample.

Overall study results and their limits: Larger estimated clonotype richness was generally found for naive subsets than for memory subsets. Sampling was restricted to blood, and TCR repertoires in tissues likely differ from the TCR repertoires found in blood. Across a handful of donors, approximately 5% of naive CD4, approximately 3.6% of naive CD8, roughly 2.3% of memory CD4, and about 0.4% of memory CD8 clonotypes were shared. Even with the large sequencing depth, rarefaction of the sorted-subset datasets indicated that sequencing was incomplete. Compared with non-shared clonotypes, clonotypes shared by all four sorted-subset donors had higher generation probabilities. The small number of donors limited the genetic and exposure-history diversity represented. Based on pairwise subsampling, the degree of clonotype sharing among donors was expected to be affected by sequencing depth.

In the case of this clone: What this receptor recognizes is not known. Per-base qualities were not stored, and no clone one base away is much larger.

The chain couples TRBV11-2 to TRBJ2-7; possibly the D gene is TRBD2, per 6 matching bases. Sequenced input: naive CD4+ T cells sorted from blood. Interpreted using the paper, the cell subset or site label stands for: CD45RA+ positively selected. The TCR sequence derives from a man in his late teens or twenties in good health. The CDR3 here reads CASSSGGASGRYEQYF. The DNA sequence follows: TGTGCCAGCAGCTCCGGGGGAGCCAGCGGACGATACGAGCAGTACTTC.